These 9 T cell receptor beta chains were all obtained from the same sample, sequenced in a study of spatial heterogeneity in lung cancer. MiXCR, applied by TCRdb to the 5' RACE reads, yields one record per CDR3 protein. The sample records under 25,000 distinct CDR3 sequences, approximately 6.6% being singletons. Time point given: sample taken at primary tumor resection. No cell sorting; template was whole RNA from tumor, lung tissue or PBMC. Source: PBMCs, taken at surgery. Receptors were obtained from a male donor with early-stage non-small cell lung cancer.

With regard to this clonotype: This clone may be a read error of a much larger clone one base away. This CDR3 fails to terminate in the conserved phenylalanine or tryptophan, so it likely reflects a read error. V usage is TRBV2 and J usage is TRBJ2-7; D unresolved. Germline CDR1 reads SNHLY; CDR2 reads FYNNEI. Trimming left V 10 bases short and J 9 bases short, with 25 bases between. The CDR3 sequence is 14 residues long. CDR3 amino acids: CATSDRRQTHGQYG. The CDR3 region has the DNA TGTGCCACCTCCGACCGGCGGCAGACCCATGGGCAGTACGGC.

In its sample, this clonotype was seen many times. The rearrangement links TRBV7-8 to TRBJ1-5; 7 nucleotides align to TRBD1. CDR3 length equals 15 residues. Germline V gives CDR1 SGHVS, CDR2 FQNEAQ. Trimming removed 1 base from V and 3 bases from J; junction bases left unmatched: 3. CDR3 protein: CASSLGDSHNQPQHF. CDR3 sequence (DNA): TGTGCCAGCAGCTTAGGGGACAGCCACAATCAGCCCCAGCATTTT.

Written as DNA, the CDR3 is TGTGCCAGTAGTATTGAAGGGATAAACAATGAGCAGTTCTTC. Residues: CASSIEGINNEQFF. The chain recombines TRBV19 with TRBJ2-1, with D unresolved. Trimming took 3 bases from V and 5 from J, leaving 11 bases between them. The germline V gene has CDR1 LNHDA and CDR2 SQIVND (reference sequence). This CDR3 region has 14 residues.

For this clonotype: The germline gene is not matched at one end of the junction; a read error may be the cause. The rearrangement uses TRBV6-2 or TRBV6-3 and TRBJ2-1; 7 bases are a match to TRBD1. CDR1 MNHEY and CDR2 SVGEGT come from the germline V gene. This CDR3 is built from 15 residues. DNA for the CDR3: TGTGCCGGCAGTTACACGGCAGGGGGTGATGGTGAGCAGTTCTTC. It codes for CAGSYTAGGDGEQFF.

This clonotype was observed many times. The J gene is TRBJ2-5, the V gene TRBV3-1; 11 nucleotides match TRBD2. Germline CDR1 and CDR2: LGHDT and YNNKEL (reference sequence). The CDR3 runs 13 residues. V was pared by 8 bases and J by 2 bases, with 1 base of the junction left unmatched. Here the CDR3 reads CASRTSGQETQYF. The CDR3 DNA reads TGTGCCAGCCGGACTAGCGGGCAAGAGACCCAGTACTTC.

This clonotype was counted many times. CDR3 amino acids: CASTLLSRSSYNEQFF. DNA for the CDR3: TGTGCCAGCACCCTCCTTTCGCGGAGCTCCTACAATGAGCAGTTCTTC. The V and J genes are TRBV6-5 and TRBJ2-1, with no clear D. This CDR3 contains 16 residues. Trimming removed 7 bases at V and 0 bases at J, with 16 bases between. Germline V gene sequence: CDR1 MNHEY, CDR2 SVGAGI.

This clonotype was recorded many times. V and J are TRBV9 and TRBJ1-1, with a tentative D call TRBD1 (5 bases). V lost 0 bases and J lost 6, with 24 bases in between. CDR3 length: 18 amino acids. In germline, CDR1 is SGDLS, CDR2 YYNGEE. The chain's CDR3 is CASSVVRGGLVDGSEAFF. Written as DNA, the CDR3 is TGTGCCAGCAGCGTAGTGAGGGGAGGGCTGGTCGATGGATCTGAAGCTTTCTTT.

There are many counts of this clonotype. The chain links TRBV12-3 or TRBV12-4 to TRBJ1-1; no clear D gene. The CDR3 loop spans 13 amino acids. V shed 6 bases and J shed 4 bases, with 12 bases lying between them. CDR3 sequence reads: CASRQGWTTEAFF. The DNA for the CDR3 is TGTGCCAGCAGACAAGGGTGGACCACTGAAGCTTTCTTT.

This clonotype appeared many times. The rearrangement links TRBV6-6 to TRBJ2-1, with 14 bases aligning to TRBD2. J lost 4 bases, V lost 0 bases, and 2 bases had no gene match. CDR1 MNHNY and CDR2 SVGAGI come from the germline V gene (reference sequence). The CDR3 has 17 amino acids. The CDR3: CASSYSGLAGVYNEQFF. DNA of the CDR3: TGTGCCAGCAGTTACTCGGGACTAGCGGGAGTTTACAATGAGCAGTTCTTC.